In its sample, the clone carrying this TCR beta chain was seen a few times. Its antigen is unknown. The sample originates from a study of T cell repertoires in cytomegalovirus infection. On the study more broadly: TCR beta signatures that were public indicated CMV infection and matching HLA type. General study points: The ex vivo response was dominated by HLA-C-restricted CMV-specific TCR beta clonotypes. Cumulative public TCR beta family frequency identified carriers of CMV plus the relevant HLA.

TCRdb itself ran the reads through MiXCR, one entry per CDR3 protein. Altogether approximately 220,000 distinct CDR3 sequences are present, 35% to 45% being singletons, with the ten largest covering 55% to 60%. The sequence was collected from a human donor in good health (CMV status not recorded). Some clones in this sample may be carry-over from other donors' samples. Source: CD8+ T cells from cultured PBMCs, taken from culture after CMV antigen stimulation.

The CDR3 DNA reads TGTGCCAGCAGCATTACTGGCGGGAGAGGGGACGAGCAGTACTTC. It translates to CASSITGGRGDEQYF. The gene calls are TRBV7-2 and TRBJ2-7; 7 bases are shared with TRBD2. CDR3 length equals 15 residues. J gave up 5 bases and V 5 bases, and 12 bases lay outside the gene matches. Germline-derived CDR1 and CDR2 are SGHTA and FQGNSA.